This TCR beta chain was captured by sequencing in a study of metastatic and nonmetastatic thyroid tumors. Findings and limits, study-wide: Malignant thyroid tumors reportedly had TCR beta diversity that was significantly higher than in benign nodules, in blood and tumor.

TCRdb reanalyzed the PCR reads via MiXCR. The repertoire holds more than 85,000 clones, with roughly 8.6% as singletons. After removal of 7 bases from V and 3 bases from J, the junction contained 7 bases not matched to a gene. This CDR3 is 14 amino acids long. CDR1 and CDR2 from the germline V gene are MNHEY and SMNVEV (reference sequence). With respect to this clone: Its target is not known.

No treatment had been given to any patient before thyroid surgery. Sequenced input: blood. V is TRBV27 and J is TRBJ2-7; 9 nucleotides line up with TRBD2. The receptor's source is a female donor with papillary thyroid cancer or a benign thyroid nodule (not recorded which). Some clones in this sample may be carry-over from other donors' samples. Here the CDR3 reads CASIFLAGLYEQYF. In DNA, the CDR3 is TGTGCCAGCATCTTTCTAGCGGGACTCTACGAGCAGTACTTC.